This T cell receptor beta chain was documented in a study of blood T cells in healthy people across ages. Study-level findings and limits: As age increased, TCR beta diversity per million T cells fell in a roughly linear fashion.

Primers used in a second PCR of about 6 to 11 cycles were a sample-barcoded 5' primer and a J-beta primer mix. Each cDNA molecule was tagged by a template-switch adaptor with 12 random nucleotides. Sequencing recovered at least 3 million CDR3-containing paired-end reads from each sample. TCRdb passed the 5' RACE reads through MiXCR, listing each CDR3 protein once. The repertoire has 1.8 million or so distinct CDR3 sequences, about two fifths of them found once; the top ten carry under 25%. Turning to this clonotype: The antigen remains unidentified.

Trimming pared 4 bases from V and 5 bases from J, leaving 14 bases between. Germline assignment: CDR1 SQVTM and CDR2 ANQGSEA. The CDR3 is 13 amino acids. The individuals who served as donors were healthy Caucasians living in Russia, aged about 6 to 100. Sequencing was done on a sample of blood. The chain has TRBV29-1 and TRBJ1-2; D unresolved. This TCR was sampled from a human donor in good health. The CDR3 sequence is CSVVGPLDYGYTF. CDR3 DNA: TGCAGCGTTGTAGGTCCCCTAGATTATGGCTACACCTTC.